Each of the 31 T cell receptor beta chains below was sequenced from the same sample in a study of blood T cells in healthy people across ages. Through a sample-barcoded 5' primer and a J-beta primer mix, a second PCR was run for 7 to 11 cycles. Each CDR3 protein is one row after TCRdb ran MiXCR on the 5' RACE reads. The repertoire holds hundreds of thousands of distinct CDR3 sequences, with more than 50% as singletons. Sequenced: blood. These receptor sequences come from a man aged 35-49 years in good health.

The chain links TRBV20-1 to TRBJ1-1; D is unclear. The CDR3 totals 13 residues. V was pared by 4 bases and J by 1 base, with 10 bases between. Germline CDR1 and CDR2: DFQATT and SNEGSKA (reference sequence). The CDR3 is CSAKNSGNTEAFF. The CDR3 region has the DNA TGCAGTGCTAAAAACAGTGGGAACACTGAAGCTTTCTTT.

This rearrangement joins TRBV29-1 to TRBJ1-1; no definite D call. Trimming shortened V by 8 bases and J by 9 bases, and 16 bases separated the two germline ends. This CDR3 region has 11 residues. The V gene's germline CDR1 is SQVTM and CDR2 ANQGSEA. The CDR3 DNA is TGCAGCCCTCCGGGTTCAACTAAAGCTTTCTTT. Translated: CSPPGSTKAFF.

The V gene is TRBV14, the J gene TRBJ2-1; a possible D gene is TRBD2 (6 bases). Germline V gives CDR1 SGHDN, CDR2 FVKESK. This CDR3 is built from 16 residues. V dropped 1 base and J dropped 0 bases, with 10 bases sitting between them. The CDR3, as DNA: TGTGCCAGCAGCCAAGTCCTCGGGAGCTCCTACAATGAGCAGTTCTTC. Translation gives CASSQVLGSSYNEQFF. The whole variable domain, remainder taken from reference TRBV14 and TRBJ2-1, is EAGVTQFPSHSVIEKGQTVTLRCDPISGHDNLYWYRRVMGKEIKFLLHFVKESKQDESGMPNNRFLAERTGGTYSTLKVQPAELEDSGVYFCASSQVLGSSYNEQFFGPGTRLTVL.

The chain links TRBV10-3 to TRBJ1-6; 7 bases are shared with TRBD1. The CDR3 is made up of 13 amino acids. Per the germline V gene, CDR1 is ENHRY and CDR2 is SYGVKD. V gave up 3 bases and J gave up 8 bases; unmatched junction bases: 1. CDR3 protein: CAISDDRDSPLHF. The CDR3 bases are TGTGCCATCAGTGATGACAGGGATTCACCCCTCCACTTT.

The CDR3 region is CASSGSRGIQETQYF. The CDR3 coding sequence is TGTGCCAGCAGTGGCAGCAGAGGCATACAAGAGACCCAGTACTTC. The V call is TRBV6-1, the J call TRBJ2-5, with D hard to call. Germline CDR1 MNHNS, CDR2 SASEGT. V lost 4 bases and J lost 2, with 14 bases in between. CDR3 size: 15 residues.

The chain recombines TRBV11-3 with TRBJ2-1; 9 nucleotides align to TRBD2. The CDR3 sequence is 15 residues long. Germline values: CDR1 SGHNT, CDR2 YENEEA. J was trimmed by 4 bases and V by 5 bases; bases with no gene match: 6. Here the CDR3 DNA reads TGTGCCAGCAGCCCAGGCAGCGGGGGGTACAATGAGCAGTTCTTC. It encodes CASSPGSGGYNEQFF.

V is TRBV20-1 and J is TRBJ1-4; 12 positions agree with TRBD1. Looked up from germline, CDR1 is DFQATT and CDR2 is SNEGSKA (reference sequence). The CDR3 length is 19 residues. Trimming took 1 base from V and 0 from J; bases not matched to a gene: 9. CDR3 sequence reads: CSARGRDRGQAATNEKLFF. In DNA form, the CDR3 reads TGCAGTGCTAGAGGCAGGGACAGGGGGCAAGCCGCAACTAATGAAAAACTGTTTTTT.

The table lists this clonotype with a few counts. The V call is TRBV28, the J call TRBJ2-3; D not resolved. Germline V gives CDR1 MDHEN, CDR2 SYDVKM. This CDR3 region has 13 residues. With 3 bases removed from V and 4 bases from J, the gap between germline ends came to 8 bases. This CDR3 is CASSFVVPDTQYF. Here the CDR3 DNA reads TGTGCCAGCAGTTTTGTAGTCCCAGATACGCAGTATTTT.

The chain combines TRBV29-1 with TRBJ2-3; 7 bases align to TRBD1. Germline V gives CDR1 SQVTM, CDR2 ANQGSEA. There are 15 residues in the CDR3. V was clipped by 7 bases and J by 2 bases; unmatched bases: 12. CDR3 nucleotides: TGCAGCGCAAAAGAACCGGGACAGCTCACAGATACGCAGTATTTT. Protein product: CSAKEPGQLTDTQYF.

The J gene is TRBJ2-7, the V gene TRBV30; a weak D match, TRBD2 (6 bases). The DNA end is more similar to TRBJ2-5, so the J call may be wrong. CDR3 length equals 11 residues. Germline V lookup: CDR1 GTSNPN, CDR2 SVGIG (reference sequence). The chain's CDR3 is CARRGGETQYF. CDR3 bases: TGTGCCCGTCGAGGAGGGGAGACCCAGTACTTC.

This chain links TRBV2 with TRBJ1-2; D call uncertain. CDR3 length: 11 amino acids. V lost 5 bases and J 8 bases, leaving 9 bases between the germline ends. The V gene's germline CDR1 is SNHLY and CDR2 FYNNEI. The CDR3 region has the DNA TGTGCCAGCAGTCCCTTTCGGGGCTACACCTTC. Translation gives CASSPFRGYTF.

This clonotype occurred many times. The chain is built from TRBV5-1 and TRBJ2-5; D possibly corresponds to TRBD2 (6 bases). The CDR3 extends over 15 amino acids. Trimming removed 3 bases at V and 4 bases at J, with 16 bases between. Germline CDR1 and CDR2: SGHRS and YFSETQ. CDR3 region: CASSSGRGEGETQYF. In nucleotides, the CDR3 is TGCGCCAGCAGCTCGGGGCGGGGAGAGGGAGAGACCCAGTACTTC.

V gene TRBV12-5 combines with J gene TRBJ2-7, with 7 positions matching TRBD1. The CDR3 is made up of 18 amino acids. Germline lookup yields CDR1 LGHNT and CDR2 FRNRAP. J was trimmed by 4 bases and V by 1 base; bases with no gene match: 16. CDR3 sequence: CASGLDLPGQPELYEQYF. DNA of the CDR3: TGTGCTAGTGGTTTGGATCTCCCGGGACAGCCAGAATTATACGAGCAGTACTTC.

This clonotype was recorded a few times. CDR3 amino acids: CASSARAGEQYF. CDR3 DNA sequence: TGTGCCAGCAGCGCCAGGGCCGGCGAGCAGTACTTC. The chain uses TRBV7-2 and TRBJ2-7; TRBD1 might be the D (5 bases). Trimming left V 5 bases short and J 6 bases short, with 11 bases between. The CDR3 has 12 amino acids. Germline CDR1 and CDR2: SGHTA and FQGNSA.

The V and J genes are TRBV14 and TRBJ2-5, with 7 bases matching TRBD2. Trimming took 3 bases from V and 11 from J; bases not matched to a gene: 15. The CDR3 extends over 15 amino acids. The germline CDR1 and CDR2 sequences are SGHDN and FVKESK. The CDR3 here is CASSQGSGKNNEQYF. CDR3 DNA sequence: TGTGCCAGCAGCCAGGGGAGCGGGAAGAACAATGAGCAGTACTTC.

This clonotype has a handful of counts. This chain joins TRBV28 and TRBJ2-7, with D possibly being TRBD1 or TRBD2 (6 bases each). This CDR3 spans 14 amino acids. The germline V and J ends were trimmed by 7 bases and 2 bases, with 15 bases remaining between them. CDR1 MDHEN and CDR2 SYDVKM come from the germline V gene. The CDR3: CASKRGQRTYEQYF. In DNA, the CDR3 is TGTGCCAGCAAACGGGGGCAACGAACCTACGAGCAGTACTTC.

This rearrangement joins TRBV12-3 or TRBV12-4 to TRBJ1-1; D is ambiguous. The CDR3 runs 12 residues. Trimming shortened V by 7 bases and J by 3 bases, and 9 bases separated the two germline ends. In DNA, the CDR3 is TGTGCCAGCACCCTCCGGGACACTGAAGCTTTCTTT. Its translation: CASTLRDTEAFF.

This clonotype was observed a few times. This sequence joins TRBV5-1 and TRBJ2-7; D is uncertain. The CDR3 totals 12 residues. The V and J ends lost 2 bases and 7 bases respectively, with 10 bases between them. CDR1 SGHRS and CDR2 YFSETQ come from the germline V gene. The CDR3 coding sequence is TGCGCCAGCAGCTTCGAGTACAATGAGCAGTACTTC. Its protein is CASSFEYNEQYF.

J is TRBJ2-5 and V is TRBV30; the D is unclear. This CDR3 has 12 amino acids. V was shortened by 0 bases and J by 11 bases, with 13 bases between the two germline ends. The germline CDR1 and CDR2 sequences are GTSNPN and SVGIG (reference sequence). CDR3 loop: CAWSVIHPKQYF. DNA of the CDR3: TGTGCCTGGAGTGTAATTCATCCCAAGCAGTACTTC.

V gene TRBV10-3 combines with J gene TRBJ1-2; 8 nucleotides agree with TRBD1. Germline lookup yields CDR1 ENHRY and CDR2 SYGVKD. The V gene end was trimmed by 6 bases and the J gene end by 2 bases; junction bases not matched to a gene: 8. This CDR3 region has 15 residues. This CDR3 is CAISYSQGANYGYTF. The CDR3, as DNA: TGTGCCATCAGCTATTCTCAGGGGGCCAACTATGGCTACACCTTC.

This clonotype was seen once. The DNA for the CDR3 is TGTGCCACCAGCTCCGACAGGGGTGTTTACAATGAGCAGTTCTTC. This translates into CATSSDRGVYNEQFF. This chain joins TRBV15 and TRBJ2-1, with 8 bases lining up with TRBD1. The CDR3 runs 15 residues. J lost 4 bases, V lost 5 bases, and 7 bases had no gene match. From germline, CDR1 is LNHNV and CDR2 YYDKDF (reference sequence).

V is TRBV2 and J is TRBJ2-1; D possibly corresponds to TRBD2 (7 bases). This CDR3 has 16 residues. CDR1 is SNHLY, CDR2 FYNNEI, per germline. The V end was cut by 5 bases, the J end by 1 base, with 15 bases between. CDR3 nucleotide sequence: TGTGCCAGCAGTCCCCGGGGAGGGGGTTCCTACAATGAGCAGTTCTTC. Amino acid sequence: CASSPRGGGSYNEQFF.

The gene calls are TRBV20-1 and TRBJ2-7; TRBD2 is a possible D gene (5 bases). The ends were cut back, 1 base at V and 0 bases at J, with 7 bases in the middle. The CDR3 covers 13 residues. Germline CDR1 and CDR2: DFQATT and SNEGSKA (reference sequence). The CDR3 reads CSARVAFSYEQYF. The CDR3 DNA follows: TGCAGTGCTAGAGTAGCGTTCTCCTACGAGCAGTACTTC.

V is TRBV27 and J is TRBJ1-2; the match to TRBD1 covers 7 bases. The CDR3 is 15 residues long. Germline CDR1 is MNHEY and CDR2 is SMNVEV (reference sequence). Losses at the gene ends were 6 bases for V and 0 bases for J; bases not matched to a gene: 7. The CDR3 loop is CASSQGQVANYGYTF. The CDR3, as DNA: TGTGCCAGCAGCCAAGGACAGGTGGCTAACTATGGCTACACCTTC.

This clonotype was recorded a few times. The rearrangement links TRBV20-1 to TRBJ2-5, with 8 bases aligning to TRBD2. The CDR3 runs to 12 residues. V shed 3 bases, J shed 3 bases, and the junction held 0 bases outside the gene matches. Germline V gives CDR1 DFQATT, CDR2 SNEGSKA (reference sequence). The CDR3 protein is CSARTSEETQYF. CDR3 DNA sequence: TGCAGTGCTAGGACTAGCGAAGAGACCCAGTACTTC.

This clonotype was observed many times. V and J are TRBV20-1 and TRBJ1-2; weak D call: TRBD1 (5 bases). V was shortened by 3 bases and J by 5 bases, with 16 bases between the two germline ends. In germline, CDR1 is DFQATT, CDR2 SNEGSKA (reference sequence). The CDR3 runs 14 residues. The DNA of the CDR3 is TGCAGTGCTAGCGCCCCGGGACGGTTTTATGGCTACACCTTC. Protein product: CSASAPGRFYGYTF.

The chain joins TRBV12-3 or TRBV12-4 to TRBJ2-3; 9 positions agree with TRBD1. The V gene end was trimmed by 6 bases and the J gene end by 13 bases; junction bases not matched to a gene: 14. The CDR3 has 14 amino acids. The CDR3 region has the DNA TGTGCCAGCAGCCAAAGCCAACCGGGACAGGGAGAGTATTTT. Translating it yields CASSQSQPGQGEYF.

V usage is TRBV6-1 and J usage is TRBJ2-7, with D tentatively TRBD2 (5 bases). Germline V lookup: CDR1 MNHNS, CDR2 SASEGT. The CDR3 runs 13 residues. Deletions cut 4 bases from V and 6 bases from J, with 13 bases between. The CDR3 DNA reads TGTGCCAGCAGTGGGGATGGAGGAGGCGAGCAGTACTTC. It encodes CASSGDGGGEQYF.

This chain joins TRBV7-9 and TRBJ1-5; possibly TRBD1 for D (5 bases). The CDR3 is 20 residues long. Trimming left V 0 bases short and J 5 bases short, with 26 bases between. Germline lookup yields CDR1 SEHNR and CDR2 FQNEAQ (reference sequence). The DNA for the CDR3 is TGTGCCAGCAGCTTAGCCGTCGGGGCCTCAAGCGCATTTTCGGATCAGCCCCAGCATTTT. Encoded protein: CASSLAVGASSAFSDQPQHF.

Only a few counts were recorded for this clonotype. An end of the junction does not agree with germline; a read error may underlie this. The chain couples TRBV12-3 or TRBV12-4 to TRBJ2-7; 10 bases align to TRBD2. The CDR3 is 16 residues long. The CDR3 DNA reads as TGTGCCAGTAGTTTCCCACGGACTAGCGGTTCCTACGAGCAGTACTTC. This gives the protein CASSFPRTSGSYEQYF.

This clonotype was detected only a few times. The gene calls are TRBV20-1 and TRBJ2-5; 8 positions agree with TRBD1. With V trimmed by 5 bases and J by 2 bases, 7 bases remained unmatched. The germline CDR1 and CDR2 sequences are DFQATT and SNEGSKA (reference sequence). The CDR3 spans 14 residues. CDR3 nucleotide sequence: TGCAGTGCTCCAGGGGGCGCGGGACAAGAGACCCAGTACTTC. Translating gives CSAPGGAGQETQYF.